This T cell receptor (beta chain) was found in a study of T-cell reconstitution after alpha-beta-depleted transplantation in children. Unique molecular identifiers featured in how the TCRbeta library was prepared. TCRdb passed the PCR reads through MiXCR, listing each CDR3 protein once. The data show about 400,000 distinct CDR3 sequences, around 21% seen once. The CDR3 runs to 17 residues. Germline loops: CDR1 SGHRS, CDR2 YFSETQ. V gave up 1 base and J gave up 7 bases; unmatched junction bases: 12. The material was PBMCs from the stem cell graft donor, obtained from the stem cell graft. This sequence was found in a human donor who donated a stem cell graft to a child with acute myeloid leukemia. The rearrangement joins TRBV5-1 to TRBJ2-1, with TRBD1 matching 9 bases. CDR3 loop: CASSLNPSGQGNNEQFF. The DNA for the CDR3 is TGCGCCAGCAGCTTGAATCCGTCGGGACAGGGTAATAATGAGCAGTTCTTC.